Each of the 16 T cell receptor beta chains below was sequenced from the same sample in a study of molecular identifiers for immune sequencing clone quantification. TCRdb passed the PCR reads through MiXCR, listing each CDR3 protein once. The table lists about 640,000 distinct CDR3 sequences, about 20% of them singletons. Sequences were obtained from naive CD8+ T cells from blood, with Jurkat cell RNA spiked in. Subset described: FACS-sorted CD8+CD4-CCR7+CD45RA+ naive T cells. The receptors here all came from a human donor in good health. Some libraries in this study had Jurkat cell RNA spiked in.

To note about this clonotype: Since a much larger clone is just one base distant, this may be a read error. The rearrangement uses TRBV12-5 and TRBJ2-3, with 7 bases aligning to TRBD1. Unmatched junction bases numbered 9, after V lost 6 bases and J lost 0 bases. The CDR3 loop spans 16 amino acids. Germline V gene data show CDR1 as LGHNT and CDR2 as FRNRAP. The CDR3 protein is CASGHTGAPSTDTQYF. The CDR3 DNA reads TGTGCTAGTGGACATACAGGGGCTCCGAGCACAGATACGCAGTATTTT.

The CDR3 protein is CATRTGQGPYEQYF. The CDR3 DNA is TGTGCCACCAGGACTGGACAGGGCCCCTACGAGCAGTACTTC. This chain uses TRBV15 with TRBJ2-7; 8 nucleotides match TRBD1. V dropped 6 bases and J dropped 2; count of bases not matched to a gene: 6. Germline lookup yields CDR1 LNHNV and CDR2 YYDKDF (reference sequence). This CDR3 is 14 amino acids long.

This sequence joins TRBV29-1 and TRBJ2-7; a weak D match, TRBD2 (6 bases). V was clipped by 7 bases and J by 2 bases, with 15 bases between them. Germline CDR1 reads SQVTM; CDR2 reads ANQGSEA. There are 13 residues in the CDR3. This CDR3 is CSAEASDTYEQYF. DNA for the CDR3: TGCAGCGCTGAGGCTAGCGACACCTACGAGCAGTACTTC.

Notes on this clonotype: One junction end disagrees with the germline gene, perhaps due to a read error. CDR3 DNA sequence: TGCGCCAGCAGCCAAGATCTAAGAGGGTCTGGAAACACCGTATATTTT. It encodes CASSQDLRGSGNTVYF. The V gene is TRBV4-1, the J gene TRBJ1-3; D is ambiguous. This CDR3 contains 16 residues. Germline loops: CDR1 MGHRA, CDR2 YSYEKL.

At least ten counts were recorded for this clonotype. The rearrangement uses TRBV7-2 and TRBJ2-3; D is perhaps TRBD1 (6 bases). This CDR3 spans 17 amino acids. Germline CDR1 is SGHTA and CDR2 is FQGNSA. The germline V and J ends were trimmed by 5 bases and 1 base, with 19 bases remaining between them. The chain's CDR3 is CASSDRPFLGGTDTQYF. In nucleotides, the CDR3 is TGTGCCAGCAGCGACAGGCCCTTCCTGGGGGGCACAGATACGCAGTATTTT.

Points on this clonotype: Since a much larger clone is just one base distant, this may be a read error. For the CDR3, the DNA is TGTGCCAGCAGCCAAACCGAGGGGGAGACTAGCGAAGGAGATACGCAGTATTTT. Its protein is CASSQTEGETSEGDTQYF. The chain is built from TRBV3-1 and TRBJ2-3, with 8 positions matching TRBD2. The CDR3 length is 18 residues. V shed 2 bases, J shed 5 bases, and the junction held 15 bases outside the gene matches. Germline lookup yields CDR1 LGHDT and CDR2 YNNKEL (reference sequence).

The chain is built from TRBV4-1 and TRBJ1-3; D is undetermined. The V gene lost 0 bases and the J gene lost 8 bases, with 14 bases spanning the gap. This CDR3 contains 15 residues. Germline CDR1 and CDR2: MGHRA and YSYEKL. The chain's CDR3 is CASSQDEVGRDTIYF. The CDR3 nucleotides are TGCGCCAGCAGCCAAGATGAAGTAGGGAGGGACACCATATATTTT.

This clonotype was seen at least ten times. The chain employs TRBV7-2 and TRBJ2-7; D remains ambiguous. The germline V gene encodes CDR1 SGHTA and CDR2 FQGNSA. Trimming removed 5 bases from V and 0 bases from J, with 8 bases in between. The length of the CDR3 is 13 residues. The CDR3 nucleotides are TGTGCCAGCAGCCCCACCCCCTCCTACGAGCAGTACTTC. Its protein is CASSPTPSYEQYF.

Worth noting for this clonotype: It may be a read error: a sequence one base away is much more abundant. The CDR3 region has the DNA TGTGCCAGCAGCTTCTTACAGGAAGCTTTCTTT. Encoded protein: CASSFLQEAFF. The chain links TRBV7-9 to TRBJ1-1; D ambiguous. The CDR3 length is 11 residues. In germline, CDR1 is SEHNR, CDR2 FQNEAQ (reference sequence). V lost 3 bases, J lost 8 bases, and 7 bases lay in between.

The table lists this clonotype with many counts. J is TRBJ2-7 and V is TRBV7-8; no firm D call. The CDR3 sequence is 12 residues long. The germline gives CDR1 SGHVS, CDR2 FQNEAQ. The V end lost 8 bases, the J end lost 7 bases, and 15 bases lay between the germline ends. The CDR3 here is CASRPMGHEQYF. The DNA of the CDR3 is TGTGCCAGCCGGCCCATGGGCCATGAGCAGTACTTC.

This clonotype showed up many times. The chain is built from TRBV5-5 and TRBJ2-7; 10 positions agree with TRBD1. This CDR3 contains 16 residues. Trimming took 0 bases from V and 7 from J; bases not matched to a gene: 10. Germline-derived CDR1 and CDR2 are SGHKS and YYEKEE (reference sequence). CDR3 coding DNA: TGTGCCAGCAGCTTGGCCCCGGACAGGGGGTTGAGAGAGCAGTACTTC. Amino acid sequence: CASSLAPDRGLREQYF.

J is TRBJ1-4 and V is TRBV28; D may be TRBD1 (6 bases). The length of the CDR3 is 23 residues. Trimming stripped 5 bases from V and 0 bases from J, with 34 bases between. Germline V gene data show CDR1 as MDHEN and CDR2 as SYDVKM. The CDR3 is CASSRPSTPYRVTDPTTNEKLFF. In nucleotides, the CDR3 is TGTGCCAGCAGTCGACCTAGCACGCCCTACAGGGTAACGGACCCAACAACTAATGAAAAACTGTTTTTT. The full variable domain, in which reference TRBV28 and TRBJ1-4 provide the parts outside the CDR3, is DVKVTQSSRYLVKRTGEKVFLECVQDMDHENMFWYRQDPGLGLRLIYFSYDVKMKEKGDIPEGYSVSREKKERFSLILESASTNQTSMYLCASSRPSTPYRVTDPTTNEKLFFGSGTQLSVL.

This clonotype appeared a few times. V gene TRBV12-3 or TRBV12-4 combines with J gene TRBJ2-5; tentatively, D is TRBD1 or TRBD2 (5 bases each). V was clipped by 7 bases and J by 2 bases, with 14 bases between them. CDR3 length: 14 residues. CDR3 protein: CASNPEGQQETQYF. The CDR3 bases are TGTGCCAGCAACCCCGAGGGGCAGCAAGAGACCCAGTACTTC.

This clonotype came up once. The chain joins TRBV6-5 to TRBJ2-2, with 13 bases aligning to TRBD2. CDR1 is MNHEY, CDR2 SVGAGI, per germline. The length of the CDR3 is 16 residues. Trimming took 6 bases from V and 6 from J; bases not matched to a gene: 7. CDR3 region: CASSPALAGGPGELFF. In nucleotides, the CDR3 is TGTGCCAGCAGCCCCGCACTAGCGGGGGGGCCCGGGGAGCTGTTTTTT.

This clonotype was counted only a few times. The chain uses TRBV10-2 and TRBJ2-5; 8 bases line up with TRBD2. Germline V CDR1 and CDR2: WSHSY, SAAADI. This CDR3 comprises 13 residues. The junction had 0 bases not matched to a gene; V was cut back by 2 bases and J by 4 bases. Here the CDR3 DNA reads TGCGCCAGCAGTGAGACTAGCGGAGAGACCCAGTACTTC. It yields the protein CASSETSGETQYF.

As to this clonotype: Sequence at one end of the junction differs from germline and may be a read error. J is TRBJ2-7 and V is TRBV7-8, with 10 bases identical to TRBD1. In germline, CDR1 is SGHVS, CDR2 FQNEAQ. The CDR3 has 18 amino acids. The CDR3 loop reads CASSPRTGGLNISYEQHF. DNA of the CDR3: TGTGCCAGCAGCCCTAGGACAGGGGGTCTGAATATCTCCTACGAGCAGCACTTC.